The 29 T cell receptor beta chains below come from one sample, sequenced in a study of shared clonotypes between healthy human individuals. Clones were sequenced by immunoSEQ multiplex PCR, and TCRdb holds only the in-frame ones, with some missing. Among about 2.1 million clones listed, roughly 95% were seen once. CD45RO-negative, CCR7-selected cells formed the naive CD8 fraction, which excluded terminally differentiated effector memory CD45RA+ cells. The sample taken for sequencing was naive CD8+ T cells from PBMCs. All receptors derive from a man aged 18 to 29 in good health. Some clones in this sample may be carry-over from other donors' samples.

The CDR3 nucleotides read TGCGCCAGCAGCCAAACTTGGACAGGCCTTTACGGGGAGCTGTTTTTT. It yields the protein CASSQTWTGLYGELFF. V gene TRBV4-3 combines with J gene TRBJ2-2; 7 bases match TRBD1. Per germline, CDR1 LGHNA and CDR2 YSLEER. This CDR3 is built from 16 residues. The V and J ends lost 2 bases and 7 bases, in that order; junction bases with no gene match: 10.

V gene TRBV27 combines with J gene TRBJ2-3; tentative D call: TRBD2 (5 bases). Trimming took 6 bases from V and 2 from J, leaving 18 bases between them. Germline CDR1 reads MNHEY; CDR2 reads SMNVEV (reference sequence). CDR3 length: 16 amino acids. This CDR3 reads CASSSTELVVTDTQYF. The CDR3, as DNA: TGTGCCAGCAGCTCCACGGAACTAGTGGTCACAGATACGCAGTATTTT.

The gene calls are TRBV4-3 and TRBJ1-5, with D tentatively TRBD1 (5 bases). Germline CDR1 reads LGHNA; CDR2 reads YSLEER. With 0 bases removed from V and 4 bases from J, the gap between germline ends came to 13 bases. The CDR3 extends over 16 amino acids. CDR3 nucleotides: TGCGCCAGCAGCCAAGATCGTAGGCAGGGAAATCAGCCCCAGCATTTT. It is translated as CASSQDRRQGNQPQHF.

CDR3 DNA: TGCGCCAGCAGCCAACCGACCCCCGGGACTACACAATACAATGAGCAGTTCTTC. Amino acids: CASSQPTPGTTQYNEQFF. The chain carries TRBV4-1 and TRBJ2-1, with 7 bases identical to TRBD2. There are 18 residues in the CDR3. CDR1 is MGHRA and CDR2 is YSYEKL in the germline V gene. V gave up 2 bases and J gave up 4 bases; unmatched junction bases: 14.

This clone came up once. The chain employs TRBV5-6 and TRBJ2-1; D gene unclear. V gave up 0 bases and J gave up 4 bases, with 11 bases separating them. The CDR3 is made up of 15 amino acids. The germline V gene encodes CDR1 SGHDT and CDR2 YYEEEE. The CDR3 bases are TGTGCCAGCAGCTTGGACCTACGCTTATACAATGAGCAGTTCTTC. This encodes CASSLDLRLYNEQFF.

V gene TRBV7-9 combines with J gene TRBJ2-1; D is possibly TRBD2 (6 bases). The CDR3 has 15 residues. Trimming stripped 3 bases from V and 6 bases from J, with 15 bases between. Germline V gene lookup returns CDR1 SEHNR and CDR2 FQNEAQ (reference sequence). The CDR3 spells CASSFPGVGFNEQFF. As DNA, the CDR3 is TGTGCCAGCAGCTTTCCGGGAGTCGGTTTCAATGAGCAGTTCTTC.

The V call is TRBV4-1, the J call TRBJ1-1; weak D call: TRBD1 (6 bases). Trimming cost V 0 bases and J 7 bases, with 15 bases left between them. The CDR3 sequence is 15 residues long. The germline CDR1 and CDR2 sequences are MGHRA and YSYEKL. The CDR3 sequence is CASSQDVRGKFEAFF. The CDR3 nucleotides read TGCGCCAGCAGCCAAGACGTCAGGGGAAAGTTTGAAGCTTTCTTT.

The rearrangement links TRBV19 to TRBJ2-3; 7 bases align to TRBD2. This CDR3 comprises 15 residues. V shed 8 bases and J 4 bases; nucleotides not matched to a gene: 12. Looked up from germline, CDR1 is LNHDA and CDR2 is SQIVND (reference sequence). DNA of the CDR3: TGTGCCAGTCAGTGGGGGGGAAGTCGGTCAGATACGCAGTATTTT. It codes for CASQWGGSRSDTQYF.

The rearrangement uses TRBV28 and TRBJ2-3; TRBD1 agrees at 8 bases. CDR1 is MDHEN and CDR2 is SYDVKM in the germline V gene. The CDR3 contains 14 residues. V was pared by 6 bases and J by 8 bases, with 10 bases of the junction left unmatched. The DNA for the CDR3 is TGTGCCAGCAGCATCAACACAGGGGGAGGTACGCAGTATTTT. As protein: CASSINTGGGTQYF.

The sample holds one count of this clone. This sequence joins TRBV7-9 and TRBJ1-1; 10 bases line up with TRBD1. The V and J ends lost 3 bases and 0 bases, in that order; junction bases with no gene match: 1. The CDR3 consists of 15 residues. Looked up from germline, CDR1 is SEHNR and CDR2 is FQNEAQ (reference sequence). CDR3 region: CASSLTGGMNTEAFF. The CDR3 coding sequence is TGTGCCAGCAGCTTGACAGGGGGCATGAACACTGAAGCTTTCTTT.

The rearrangement links TRBV7-9 to TRBJ1-2; 7 bases are a match to TRBD1. The CDR3 consists of 13 residues. V shed 6 bases, J shed 8 bases, and the junction held 9 bases outside the gene matches. The germline gives CDR1 SEHNR, CDR2 FQNEAQ (reference sequence). CDR3 DNA: TGTGCCAGCAGTTTAACAGGGGCAGGAGGCTACACCTTC. Amino acids: CASSLTGAGGYTF.

The chain uses TRBV6-1 and TRBJ2-7; 7 bases map to TRBD1. In germline, CDR1 is MNHNS, CDR2 SASEGT. The CDR3 extends over 15 amino acids. J gave up 0 bases and V 5 bases, and 7 bases lay outside the gene matches. CDR3 coding DNA: TGTGCCAGCAGTCCGGACAGGCTAAGCTCCTACGAGCAGTACTTC. Its translation: CASSPDRLSSYEQYF.

V and J are TRBV30 and TRBJ1-5; 7 nucleotides agree with TRBD1. The CDR3 is made up of 15 amino acids. Germline CDR1 and CDR2: GTSNPN and SVGIG (reference sequence). The J segment lost 5 bases and the V segment lost 3 bases, leaving 10 bases of the junction unmatched. CDR3 amino acids: CAWSEETGRHQPQHF. The CDR3 DNA reads as TGTGCCTGGAGCGAAGAGACAGGGCGGCATCAGCCCCAGCATTTT.

The CDR3 sequence is CASNPRDSIYNEQFF. CDR3 in DNA: TGTGCCAGTAACCCCCGGGACAGCATATACAATGAGCAGTTCTTC. The chain uses TRBV19 and TRBJ2-1; 7 bases align to TRBD1. This CDR3 region has 15 residues. Trimming at V came to 7 bases and at J to 4 bases, leaving 10 bases not matched to a gene. The germline gives CDR1 LNHDA, CDR2 SQIVND (reference sequence).

This chain links TRBV4-2 with TRBJ1-2; the match to TRBD1 covers 7 bases. The V and J ends lost 2 bases and 8 bases, in that order; junction bases with no gene match: 5. The germline V gene encodes CDR1 LGHNA and CDR2 YNFKEQ. The CDR3 sequence is 13 residues long. This chain's CDR3 is CASSQTAGGGYTF. In DNA, the CDR3 is TGTGCCAGCAGCCAAACGGCAGGGGGGGGCTACACCTTC.

J is TRBJ1-4 and V is TRBV7-9; D not certain. Germline V CDR1 and CDR2: SEHNR, FQNEAQ (reference sequence). The CDR3 consists of 16 residues. Trimming removed 2 bases from V and 0 bases from J, with 10 bases in between. CDR3 nucleotides: TGTGCCAGCAGCTTACGGCAGGTCCCAACTAATGAAAAACTGTTTTTT. Its translation: CASSLRQVPTNEKLFF.

The chain combines TRBV9 with TRBJ2-6; no definite D call. Germline V gene sequence: CDR1 SGDLS, CDR2 YYNGEE. The CDR3 spans 18 residues. The V gene lost 3 bases and the J gene lost 0 bases, with 16 bases spanning the gap. The CDR3 loop is CASSGPGRLSSGANVLTF. CDR3 in DNA: TGTGCCAGCAGCGGCCCCGGACGGTTGAGCTCTGGGGCCAACGTCCTGACTTTC.

The rearrangement uses TRBV6-5 and TRBJ2-7; D might be TRBD1 (6 bases). Germline-derived CDR1 and CDR2 are MNHEY and SVGAGI. CDR3 length: 13 residues. The germline V and J ends were trimmed by 5 bases and 2 bases, with 10 bases remaining between them. The CDR3 bases are TGTGCCAGCAGTGCACAGGGACCCTACGAGCAGTACTTC. Its translation is CASSAQGPYEQYF.

CDR3: CASSQGRLTSYEQYF. As DNA, the CDR3 is TGCGCCAGCAGCCAAGGAAGATTAACCTCCTACGAGCAGTACTTC. The chain joins TRBV4-1 to TRBJ2-7, with D unresolved. The ends were cut back, 1 base at V and 0 bases at J, with 10 bases in the middle. The V gene's germline CDR1 is MGHRA and CDR2 YSYEKL. This CDR3 spans 15 amino acids.

This chain joins TRBV27 and TRBJ2-7; D could derive from TRBD1 or TRBD2 (5 bases each). V lost 5 bases and J lost 3, with 20 bases in between. The CDR3 is made up of 16 amino acids. Germline CDR1 is MNHEY and CDR2 is SMNVEV (reference sequence). The CDR3 DNA reads TGTGCCAGCAGTCCCTCCCCGGACATAGCGAACTACGAGCAGTACTTC. Residues: CASSPSPDIANYEQYF.

DNA for the CDR3: TGTGCCAGCAGCTCAAGGATTGGGGAGAAAAATCAGCCCCAGCATTTT. It codes for CASSSRIGEKNQPQHF. This chain links TRBV11-2 with TRBJ1-5; D not certain. This CDR3 has 16 amino acids. The V gene's germline CDR1 is SGHAT and CDR2 FQNNGV. Trimming left V 4 bases short and J 4 bases short, with 17 bases between.

The CDR3 DNA is TGTGCCAGCAGCTTCGAAGGATCAACGGGTGAGCAGTTCTTC. This encodes CASSFEGSTGEQFF. The V and J genes are TRBV9 and TRBJ2-1; D remains ambiguous. The germline gives CDR1 SGDLS, CDR2 YYNGEE. The CDR3 runs to 14 residues. Trimming pared 4 bases from V and 9 bases from J, leaving 17 bases between.

The rearrangement links TRBV7-9 to TRBJ1-2; D remains ambiguous. Trimming pared 0 bases from V and 4 bases from J, leaving 9 bases between. The CDR3 sequence is 14 residues long. CDR1 SEHNR and CDR2 FQNEAQ come from the germline V gene (reference sequence). The CDR3 reads CASSLAHRGYGYTF. In DNA form, the CDR3 reads TGTGCCAGCAGCTTAGCCCACAGAGGCTATGGCTACACCTTC.

V usage is TRBV28 and J usage is TRBJ2-7; 12 nucleotides align to TRBD1. CDR1 and CDR2 from the germline V gene are MDHEN and SYDVKM. CDR3 length: 14 residues. V dropped 11 bases and J dropped 2; count of bases not matched to a gene: 7. The CDR3 DNA follows: TGTGCCGCTGGGGGACAGGGGGCCGCCTACGAGCAGTACTTC. Amino acids: CAAGGQGAAYEQYF. The full variable domain, in which reference TRBV28 and TRBJ2-7 provide the parts outside the CDR3, is DVKVTQSSRYLVKRTGEKVFLECVQDMDHENMFWYRQDPGLGLRLIYFSYDVKMKEKGDIPEGYSVSREKKERFSLILESASTNQTSMYLCAAGGQGAAYEQYFGPGTRLTVT.

This chain uses TRBV4-1 with TRBJ2-1; D is possibly TRBD1 (5 bases). Looked up from germline, CDR1 is MGHRA and CDR2 is YSYEKL. The CDR3 runs to 13 residues. V lost 0 bases and J 10 bases, leaving 10 bases between the germline ends. DNA of the CDR3: TGCGCCAGCAGCCAAGATAGATCAGGGGAGCAGTTCTTC. Amino acids: CASSQDRSGEQFF.

The chain links TRBV9 to TRBJ2-1; 9 nucleotides align to TRBD2. Looked up from germline, CDR1 is SGDLS and CDR2 is YYNGEE. Unmatched junction bases numbered 4, after V lost 6 bases and J lost 3 bases. This CDR3 has 14 residues. CDR3 coding DNA: TGTGCCAGCACCCCTAGCGGGAACTACAATGAGCAGTTCTTC. It yields the protein CASTPSGNYNEQFF.

This chain connects TRBV10-3 to TRBJ2-3; 8 bases line up with TRBD2. Trimming cost V 4 bases and J 0 bases; bases outside gene matches: 3. Germline CDR1 ENHRY, CDR2 SYGVKD. CDR3 length equals 15 residues. CDR3 protein: CAISVSGGSTDTQYF. The CDR3 DNA is TGTGCCATCAGTGTCAGCGGGGGAAGCACAGATACGCAGTATTTT.

V usage is TRBV28 and J usage is TRBJ1-4, with a tentative D call TRBD1 (5 bases). Germline CDR1 reads MDHEN; CDR2 reads SYDVKM. Trimming left V 3 bases short and J 4 bases short, with 12 bases between. The CDR3 runs to 15 residues. CDR3 DNA: TGTGCCAGCAGTTTCACAGGCGCTCTTAATGAAAAACTGTTTTTT. This sequence encodes CASSFTGALNEKLFF.

For this clone: At one boundary the junction diverges from the germline segment, which might be a read error. The chain is built from TRBV10-1 and TRBJ2-5, with unresolved D. CDR3 length equals 9 residues. CDR1 WNHNN and CDR2 SYGVQD come from the germline V gene (reference sequence). CDR3 loop: CASSPPLDF. DNA for the CDR3: TGCGCCAGCAGTCCTCCGTTAGACTTC.